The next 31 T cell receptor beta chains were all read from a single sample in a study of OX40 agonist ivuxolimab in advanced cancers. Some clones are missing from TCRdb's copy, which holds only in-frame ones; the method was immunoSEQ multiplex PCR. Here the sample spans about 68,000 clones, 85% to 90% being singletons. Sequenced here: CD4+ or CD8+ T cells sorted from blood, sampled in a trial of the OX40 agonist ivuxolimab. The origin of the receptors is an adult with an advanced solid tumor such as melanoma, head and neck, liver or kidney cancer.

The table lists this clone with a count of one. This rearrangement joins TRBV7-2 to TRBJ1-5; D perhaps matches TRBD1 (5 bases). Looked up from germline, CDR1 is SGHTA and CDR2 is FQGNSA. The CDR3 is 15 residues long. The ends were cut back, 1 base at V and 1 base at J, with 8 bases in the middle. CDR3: CASSLDGGSNQPQHF. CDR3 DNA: TGTGCCAGCAGCTTAGATGGGGGAAGCAATCAGCCCCAGCATTTT. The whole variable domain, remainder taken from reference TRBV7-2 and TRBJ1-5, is GAGVSQSPSNKVTEKGKDVELRCDPISGHTALYWYRQSLGQGLEFLIYFQGNSAPDKSGLPSDRFSAERTGGSVSTLTIQRTQQEDSAVYLCASSLDGGSNQPQHFGDGTRLSIL.

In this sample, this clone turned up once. CDR3 coding DNA: TGCGCCAGCAGCCCACGGCTTGTGCGGGGTTCCAGCTCCTACAATGAGCAGTTCTTC. This encodes CASSPRLVRGSSSYNEQFF. The V call is TRBV5-1, the J call TRBJ2-1, with D possibly being TRBD2 (6 bases). The germline gives CDR1 SGHRS, CDR2 YFSETQ. There are 19 residues in the CDR3. The V end was cut by 4 bases, the J end by 0 bases, with 23 bases between.

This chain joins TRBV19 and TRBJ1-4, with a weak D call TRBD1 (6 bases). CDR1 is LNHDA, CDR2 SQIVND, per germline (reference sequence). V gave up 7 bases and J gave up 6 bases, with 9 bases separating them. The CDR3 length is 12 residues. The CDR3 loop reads CASTGEYEKLFF. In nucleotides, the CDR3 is TGTGCCAGTACAGGGGAATATGAAAAACTGTTTTTT.

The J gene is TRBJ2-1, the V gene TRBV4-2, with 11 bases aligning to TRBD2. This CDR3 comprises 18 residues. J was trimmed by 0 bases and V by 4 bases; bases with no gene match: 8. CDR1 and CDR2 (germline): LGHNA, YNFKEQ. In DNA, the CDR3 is TGTGCCAGCAGCCCCACCGGGACTAGCGGCAGCTCCTACAATGAGCAGTTCTTC. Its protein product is CASSPTGTSGSSYNEQFF.

As DNA, the CDR3 is TGTGCCAGCAGTTTTTATTCCCAGGGTAGCAATCAGCCCCAGCATTTT. Translation gives CASSFYSQGSNQPQHF. V usage is TRBV28 and J usage is TRBJ1-5, with D perhaps matching TRBD1 (5 bases). V lost 3 bases, J lost 0 bases, and 12 bases lay in between. CDR3 size: 16 residues. The germline gives CDR1 MDHEN, CDR2 SYDVKM.

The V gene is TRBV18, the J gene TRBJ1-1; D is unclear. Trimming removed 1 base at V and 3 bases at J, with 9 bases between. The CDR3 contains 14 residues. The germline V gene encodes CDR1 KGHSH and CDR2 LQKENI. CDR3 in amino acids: CASSPQRVDTEAFF. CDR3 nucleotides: TGTGCCAGCTCACCACAAAGGGTCGACACTGAAGCTTTCTTT.

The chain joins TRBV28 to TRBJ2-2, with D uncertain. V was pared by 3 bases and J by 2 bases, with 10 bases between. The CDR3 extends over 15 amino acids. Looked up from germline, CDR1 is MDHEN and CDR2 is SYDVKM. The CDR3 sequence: CASSLYPSNTGELFF. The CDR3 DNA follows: TGTGCCAGCAGTTTGTATCCCTCAAACACCGGGGAGCTGTTTTTT.

This CDR3 reads CASSVEPRGSNYGYTF. The CDR3 nucleotides read TGTGCCAGCAGCGTAGAGCCCAGGGGTAGCAACTATGGCTACACCTTC. V usage is TRBV9 and J usage is TRBJ1-2, with D maybe TRBD1 (6 bases). With 0 bases removed from V and 2 bases from J, the gap between germline ends came to 14 bases. The length of the CDR3 is 16 residues. Germline V gene sequence: CDR1 SGDLS, CDR2 YYNGEE.

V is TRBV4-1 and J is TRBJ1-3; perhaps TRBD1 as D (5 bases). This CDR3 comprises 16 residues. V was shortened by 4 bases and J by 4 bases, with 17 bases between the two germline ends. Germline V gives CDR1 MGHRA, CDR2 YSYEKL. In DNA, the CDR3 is TGCGCCAGCAGCCCCTGGGACTCAATGGAGGGAAACACCATATATTTT. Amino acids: CASSPWDSMEGNTIYF.

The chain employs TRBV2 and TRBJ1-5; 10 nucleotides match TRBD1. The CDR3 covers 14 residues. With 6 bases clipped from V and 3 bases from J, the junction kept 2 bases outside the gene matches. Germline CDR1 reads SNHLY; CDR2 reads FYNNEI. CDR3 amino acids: CASSRQGANQPQHF. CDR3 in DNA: TGTGCCAGCAGCCGACAGGGGGCCAATCAGCCCCAGCATTTT.

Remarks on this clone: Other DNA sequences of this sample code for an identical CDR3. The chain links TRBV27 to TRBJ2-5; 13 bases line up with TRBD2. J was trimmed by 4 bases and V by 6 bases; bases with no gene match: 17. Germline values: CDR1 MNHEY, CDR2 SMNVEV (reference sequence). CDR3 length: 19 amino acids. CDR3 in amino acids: CASRPTSGRAGVRRETQYF. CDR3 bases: TGTGCCAGCAGACCCACTAGCGGGAGGGCCGGAGTGCGGCGAGAGACCCAGTACTTC.

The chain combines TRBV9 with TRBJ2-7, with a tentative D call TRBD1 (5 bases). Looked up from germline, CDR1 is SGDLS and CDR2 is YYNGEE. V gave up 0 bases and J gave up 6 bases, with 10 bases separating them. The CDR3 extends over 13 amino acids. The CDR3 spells CASSVGQGGEQYF. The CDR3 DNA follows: TGTGCCAGCAGCGTAGGGCAGGGTGGCGAGCAGTACTTC.

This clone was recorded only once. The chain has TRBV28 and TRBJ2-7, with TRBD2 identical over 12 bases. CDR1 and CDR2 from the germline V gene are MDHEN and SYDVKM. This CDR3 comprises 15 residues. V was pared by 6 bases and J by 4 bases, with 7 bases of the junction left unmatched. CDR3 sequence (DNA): TGTGCCAGCAGCTCCACTAGCGGGAGGTTATACGAGCAGTACTTC. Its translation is CASSSTSGRLYEQYF.

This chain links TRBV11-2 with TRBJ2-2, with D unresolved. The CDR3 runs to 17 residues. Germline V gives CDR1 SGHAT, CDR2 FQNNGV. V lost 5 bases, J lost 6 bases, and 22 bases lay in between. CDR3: CASSKLLGGRLPGELFF. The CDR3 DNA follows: TGTGCCAGCAGCAAACTCCTCGGCGGAAGGTTACCCGGGGAGCTGTTTTTT.

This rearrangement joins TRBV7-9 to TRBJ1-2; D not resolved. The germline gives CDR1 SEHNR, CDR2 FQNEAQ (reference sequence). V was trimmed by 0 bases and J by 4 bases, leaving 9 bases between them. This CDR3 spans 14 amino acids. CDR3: CASSLADLSYGYTF. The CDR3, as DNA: TGTGCCAGCAGCTTAGCGGACCTGAGCTATGGCTACACCTTC.

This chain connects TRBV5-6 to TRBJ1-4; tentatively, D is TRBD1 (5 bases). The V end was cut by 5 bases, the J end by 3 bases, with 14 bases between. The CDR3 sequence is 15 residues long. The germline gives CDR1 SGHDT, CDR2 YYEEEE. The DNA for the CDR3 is TGTGCCAGCAGTATCGTCGGCAGGGCTAATGAAAAACTGTTTTTT. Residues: CASSIVGRANEKLFF.

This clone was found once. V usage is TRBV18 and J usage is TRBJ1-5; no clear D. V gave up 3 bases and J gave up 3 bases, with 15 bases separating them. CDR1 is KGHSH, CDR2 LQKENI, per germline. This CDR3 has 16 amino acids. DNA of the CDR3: TGTGCCAGCTCACCGGGTGCACCCACGAACAATCAGCCCCAGCATTTT. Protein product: CASSPGAPTNNQPQHF.

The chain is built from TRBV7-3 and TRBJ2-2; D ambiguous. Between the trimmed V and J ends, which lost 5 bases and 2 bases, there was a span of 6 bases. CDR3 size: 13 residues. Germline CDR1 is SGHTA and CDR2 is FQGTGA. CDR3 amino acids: CASSLRNTGELFF. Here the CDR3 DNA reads TGTGCCAGCAGCCTCAGAAACACCGGGGAGCTGTTTTTT. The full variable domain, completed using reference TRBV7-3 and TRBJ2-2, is GAGVSQTPSNKVTEKGKYVELRCDPISGHTALYWYRQSLGQGPEFLIYFQGTGAADDSGLPNDRFFAVRPEGSVSTLKIQRTERGDSAVYLCASSLRNTGELFFGEGSRLTVL.

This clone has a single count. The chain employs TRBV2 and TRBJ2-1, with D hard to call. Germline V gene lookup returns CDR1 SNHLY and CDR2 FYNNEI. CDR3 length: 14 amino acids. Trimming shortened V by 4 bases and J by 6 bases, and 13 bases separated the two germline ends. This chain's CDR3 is CASSGSIIGNEQFF. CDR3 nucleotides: TGTGCCAGCAGTGGCAGCATTATTGGCAATGAGCAGTTCTTC.

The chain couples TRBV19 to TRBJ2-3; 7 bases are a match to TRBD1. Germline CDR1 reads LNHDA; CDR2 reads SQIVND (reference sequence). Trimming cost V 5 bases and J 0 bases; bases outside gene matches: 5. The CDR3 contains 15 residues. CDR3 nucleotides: TGTGCCAGTAGTCTCGGACAGGCTAGCACAGATACGCAGTATTTT. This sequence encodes CASSLGQASTDTQYF.

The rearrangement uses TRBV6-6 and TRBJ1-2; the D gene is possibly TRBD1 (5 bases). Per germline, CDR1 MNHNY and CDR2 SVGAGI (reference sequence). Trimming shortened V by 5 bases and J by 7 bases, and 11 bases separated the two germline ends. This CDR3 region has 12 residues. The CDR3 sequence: CASSAGPIGYTF. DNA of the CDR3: TGTGCCAGCAGTGCAGGGCCCATTGGCTACACCTTC.

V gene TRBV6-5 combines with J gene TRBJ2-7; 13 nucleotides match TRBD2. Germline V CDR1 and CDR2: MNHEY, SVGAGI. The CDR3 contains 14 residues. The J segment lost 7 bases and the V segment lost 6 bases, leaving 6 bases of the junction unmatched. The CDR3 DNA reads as TGTGCCAGCAGACCCCCGGGACTAGCGGGGGAGCAGTACTTC. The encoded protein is CASRPPGLAGEQYF.

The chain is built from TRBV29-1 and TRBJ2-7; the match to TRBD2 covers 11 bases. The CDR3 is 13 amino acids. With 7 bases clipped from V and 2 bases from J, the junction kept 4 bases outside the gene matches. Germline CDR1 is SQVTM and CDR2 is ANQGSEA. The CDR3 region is CSALLAGAYEQYF. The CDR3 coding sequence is TGCAGCGCCCTACTAGCGGGAGCCTACGAGCAGTACTTC.

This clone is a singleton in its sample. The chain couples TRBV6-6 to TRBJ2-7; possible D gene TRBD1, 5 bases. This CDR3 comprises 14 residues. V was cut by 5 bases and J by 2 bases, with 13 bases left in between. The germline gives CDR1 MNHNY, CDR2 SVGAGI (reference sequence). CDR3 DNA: TGTGCCAGCAGTGACCCTGGCAGGGCCTACGAGCAGTACTTC. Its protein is CASSDPGRAYEQYF.

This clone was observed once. The CDR3 DNA follows: TGTGCCAGCAGTTATCGGAGACAGGGGGGTTCTAGCGGGAGTTTGGTAGATACGCAGTATTTT. Translation gives CASSYRRQGGSSGSLVDTQYF. The rearrangement links TRBV7-8 to TRBJ2-3, with D perhaps matching TRBD2 (10 bases). The CDR3 length is 21 residues. Trimming stripped 6 bases from V and 5 bases from J, with 36 bases between. Germline-derived CDR1 and CDR2 are SGHVS and FQNEAQ.

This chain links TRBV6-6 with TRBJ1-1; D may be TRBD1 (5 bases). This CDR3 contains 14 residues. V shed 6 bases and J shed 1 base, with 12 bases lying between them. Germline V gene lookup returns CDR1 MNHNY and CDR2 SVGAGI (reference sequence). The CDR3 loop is CASRRRDSNTEAFF. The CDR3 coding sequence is TGTGCCAGCAGGAGGAGGGACTCGAACACTGAAGCTTTCTTT.

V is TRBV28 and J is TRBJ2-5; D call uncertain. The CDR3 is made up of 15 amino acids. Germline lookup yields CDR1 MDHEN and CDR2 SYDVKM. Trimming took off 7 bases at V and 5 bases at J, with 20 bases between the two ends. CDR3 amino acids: CASTRGWGLGETQYF. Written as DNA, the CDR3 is TGTGCCAGCACCCGCGGTTGGGGTCTGGGGGAGACCCAGTACTTC.

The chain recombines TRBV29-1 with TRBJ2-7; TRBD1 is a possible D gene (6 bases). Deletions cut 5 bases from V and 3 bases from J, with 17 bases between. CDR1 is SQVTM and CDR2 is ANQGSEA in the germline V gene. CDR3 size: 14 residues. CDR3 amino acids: CSVFGGSKIYEQYF. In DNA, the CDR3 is TGCAGCGTTTTTGGGGGCAGTAAGATCTACGAGCAGTACTTC.

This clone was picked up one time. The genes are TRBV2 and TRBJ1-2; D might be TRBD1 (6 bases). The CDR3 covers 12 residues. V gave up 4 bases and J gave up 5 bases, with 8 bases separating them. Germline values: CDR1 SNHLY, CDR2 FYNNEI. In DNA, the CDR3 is TGTGCCAGCAGTGGACAGGAGTATGGCTACACCTTC. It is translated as CASSGQEYGYTF.

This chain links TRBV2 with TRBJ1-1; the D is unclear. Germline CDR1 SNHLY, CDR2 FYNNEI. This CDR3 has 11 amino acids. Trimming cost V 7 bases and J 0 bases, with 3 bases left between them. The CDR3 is CASTVNTEAFF. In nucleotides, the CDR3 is TGTGCCAGCACAGTGAACACTGAAGCTTTCTTT.

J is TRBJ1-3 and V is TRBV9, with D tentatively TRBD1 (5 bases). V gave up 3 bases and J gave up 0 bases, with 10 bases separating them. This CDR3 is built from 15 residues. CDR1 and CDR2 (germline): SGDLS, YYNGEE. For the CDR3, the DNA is TGTGCCAGCAGCGCGGGACTGGGCTCTGGAAACACCATATATTTT. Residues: CASSAGLGSGNTIYF.